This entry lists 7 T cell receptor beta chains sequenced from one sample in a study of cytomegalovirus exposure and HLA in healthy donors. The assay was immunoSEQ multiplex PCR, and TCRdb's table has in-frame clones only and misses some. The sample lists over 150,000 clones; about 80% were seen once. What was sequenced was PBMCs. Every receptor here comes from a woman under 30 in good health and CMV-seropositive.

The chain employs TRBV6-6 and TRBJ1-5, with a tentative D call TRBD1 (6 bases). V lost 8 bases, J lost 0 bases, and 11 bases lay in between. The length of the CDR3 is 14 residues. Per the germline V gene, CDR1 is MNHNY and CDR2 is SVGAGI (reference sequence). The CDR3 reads CASLRQDSNQPQHF. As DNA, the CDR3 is TGTGCCAGCCTGAGACAGGATAGCAATCAGCCCCAGCATTTT.

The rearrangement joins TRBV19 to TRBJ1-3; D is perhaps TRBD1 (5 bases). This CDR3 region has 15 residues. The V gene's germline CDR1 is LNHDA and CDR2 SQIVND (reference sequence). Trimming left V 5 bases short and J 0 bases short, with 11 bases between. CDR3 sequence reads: CASSASDNSGNTIYF. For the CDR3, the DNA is TGTGCCAGTAGTGCCTCGGACAACTCTGGAAACACCATATATTTT. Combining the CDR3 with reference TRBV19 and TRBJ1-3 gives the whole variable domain DGGITQSPKYLFRKEGQNVTLSCEQNLNHDAMYWYRQDPGQGLRLIYYSQIVNDFQKGDIAEGYSVSREKKESFPLTVTSAQKNPTAFYLCASSASDNSGNTIYFGEGSWLTVV.

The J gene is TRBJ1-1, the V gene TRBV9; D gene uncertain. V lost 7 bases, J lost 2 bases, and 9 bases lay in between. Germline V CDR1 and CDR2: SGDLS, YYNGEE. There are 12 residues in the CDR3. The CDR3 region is CASGGPNTEAFF. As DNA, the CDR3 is TGTGCCAGCGGCGGGCCCAACACTGAAGCTTTCTTT. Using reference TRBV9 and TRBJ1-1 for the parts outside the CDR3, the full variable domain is DSGVTQTPKHLITATGQRVTLRCSPRSGDLSVYWYQQSLDQGLQFLIQYYNGEERAKGNILERFSAQQFPDLHSELNLSSLELGDSALYFCASGGPNTEAFFGQGTRLTVV.

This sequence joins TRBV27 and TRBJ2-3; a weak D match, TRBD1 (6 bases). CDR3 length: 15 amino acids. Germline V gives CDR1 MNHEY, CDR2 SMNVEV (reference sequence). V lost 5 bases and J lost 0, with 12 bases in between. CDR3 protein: CASSLSTGSTDTQYF. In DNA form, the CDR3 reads TGTGCCAGCAGTCTTTCTACAGGGAGCACAGATACGCAGTATTTT.

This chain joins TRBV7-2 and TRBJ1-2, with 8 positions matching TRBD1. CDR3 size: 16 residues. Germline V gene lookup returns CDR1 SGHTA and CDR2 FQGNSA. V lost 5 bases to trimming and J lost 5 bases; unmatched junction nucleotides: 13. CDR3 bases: TGTGCCAGCAGCGATCGGACAGGGCGGATTGGTTATGGCTACACCTTC. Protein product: CASSDRTGRIGYGYTF.

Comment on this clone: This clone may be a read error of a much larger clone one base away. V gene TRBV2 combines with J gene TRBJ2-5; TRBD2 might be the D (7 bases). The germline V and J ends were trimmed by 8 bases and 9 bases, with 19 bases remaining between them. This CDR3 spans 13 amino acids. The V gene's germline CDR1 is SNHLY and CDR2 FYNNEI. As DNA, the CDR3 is TGTGCCAGCGGAGGGGGGGGCGGGCCGGCCCAGTACTTC. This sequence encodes CASGGGGGPAQYF.

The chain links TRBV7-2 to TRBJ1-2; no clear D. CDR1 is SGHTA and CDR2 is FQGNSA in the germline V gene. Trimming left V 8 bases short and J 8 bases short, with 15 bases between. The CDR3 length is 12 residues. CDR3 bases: TGTGCCAGCGGCCAACCCCGGGAGGGCTACACCTTC. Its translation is CASGQPREGYTF.